What follows are 21 T cell receptor beta chains derived from one specimen sequenced in a study of CD8+ T cells in alopecia areata. Regarding treatment: oral pan-JAK inhibitor, 5-10 mg twice daily. RNA extraction was followed by reverse transcription into cDNA, which acted as the sequencing template. Generated by immunoSEQ multiplex PCR, the TCRdb table keeps only in-frame clones and is missing some. Among 120,000 to 150,000 clones, approximately 90% were seen once, and the ten largest hold approximately 13%. The sample was CD8+ T cells sorted from blood, taken at week 4, from a patient treated with tofacitinib. These receptors were taken from a human donor with alopecia areata.

The chain couples TRBV7-9 to TRBJ1-5, with D hard to call. The CDR3 runs 14 residues. CDR1 SEHNR and CDR2 FQNEAQ come from the germline V gene (reference sequence). The V end was cut by 1 base, the J end by 3 bases, with 7 bases between. This CDR3 is CASSLEAFNQPQHF. DNA for the CDR3: TGTGCCAGCAGCTTAGAGGCTTTCAATCAGCCCCAGCATTTT.

The chain has TRBV15 and TRBJ1-4; 8 positions match TRBD1. The CDR3 length is 14 residues. The trim removed 5 bases at V and 10 bases at J, leaving 9 bases unmatched. Germline CDR1 and CDR2: LNHNV and YYDKDF (reference sequence). CDR3 residues: CATSPIGTGLKLFF. The CDR3 DNA sequence: TGTGCCACCAGCCCTATCGGGACAGGACTAAAACTGTTTTTT.

As DNA, the CDR3 is TGTGCCAGCAGCGTAGGGGCAGGGTCAGCTTTCTTT. Amino acids: CASSVGAGSAFF. The rearrangement joins TRBV9 to TRBJ1-1; D might be TRBD1 (5 bases). V was pared by 0 bases and J by 10 bases, with 10 bases between. The V gene's germline CDR1 is SGDLS and CDR2 YYNGEE. The CDR3 runs to 12 residues.

This chain joins TRBV4-1 and TRBJ2-7, with a possible D match to TRBD1 (6 bases). Germline V gives CDR1 MGHRA, CDR2 YSYEKL. There are 16 residues in the CDR3. V shed 4 bases and J shed 0 bases, with 16 bases lying between them. The DNA of the CDR3 is TGCGCCAGCAGCCCAGAGATTCAGGGGAGCTCCTACGAGCAGTACTTC. This gives the protein CASSPEIQGSSYEQYF.

The chain recombines TRBV6-5 with TRBJ1-5, with unresolved D. CDR3 length equals 14 residues. Trimming shortened V by 2 bases and J by 2 bases, and 7 bases separated the two germline ends. CDR1 is MNHEY and CDR2 is SVGAGI in the germline V gene. CDR3 coding DNA: TGTGCCAGCAGTTACGGGCAGGGCAATCAGCCCCAGCATTTT. Its protein is CASSYGQGNQPQHF.

V gene TRBV5-8 combines with J gene TRBJ2-3, with TRBD1 identical over 9 bases. The CDR3 is 17 amino acids. V was pared by 2 bases and J by 2 bases, with 9 bases of the junction left unmatched. The germline CDR1 and CDR2 sequences are SGHTS and YDEGEE. Here the CDR3 reads CASSFMGQGLFTDTQYF. In DNA form, the CDR3 reads TGTGCCAGCAGCTTTATGGGACAGGGACTTTTCACAGATACGCAGTATTTT.

This clone appeared a few times. The same CDR3 also results from other DNA sequences found in this sample. V usage is TRBV7-9 and J usage is TRBJ2-7; D is possibly TRBD1 (5 bases). V lost 4 bases to trimming and J lost 0 bases, with 7 bases between them. This CDR3 spans 13 amino acids. Germline V lookup: CDR1 SEHNR, CDR2 FQNEAQ (reference sequence). CDR3 protein: CASSSDSSYEQYF. DNA for the CDR3: TGTGCCAGCAGCTCTGACAGCTCCTACGAGCAGTACTTC.

The chain joins TRBV9 to TRBJ2-1; tentatively, D is TRBD1 (5 bases). From germline, CDR1 is SGDLS and CDR2 YYNGEE. V lost 0 bases and J 10 bases, leaving 11 bases between the germline ends. This CDR3 spans 13 amino acids. The CDR3 protein is CASSVVRVGEQFF. The CDR3 nucleotides read TGTGCCAGCAGCGTAGTCAGGGTCGGAGAGCAGTTCTTC. Complete variable domain (other parts from reference TRBV9 and TRBJ2-1): DSGVTQTPKHLITATGQRVTLRCSPRSGDLSVYWYQQSLDQGLQFLIQYYNGEERAKGNILERFSAQQFPDLHSELNLSSLELGDSALYFCASSVVRVGEQFFGPGTRLTVL.

V gene TRBV9 combines with J gene TRBJ1-2; no firm D call. The germline gives CDR1 SGDLS, CDR2 YYNGEE. The V gene lost 3 bases and the J gene lost 5 bases, with 8 bases spanning the gap. This CDR3 region has 12 residues. For the CDR3, the DNA is TGTGCCAGCAGCGACCGAATTTATGGCTACACCTTC. Residues: CASSDRIYGYTF.

The chain combines TRBV27 with TRBJ2-3; D is perhaps TRBD2 (6 bases). This CDR3 has 15 amino acids. Looked up from germline, CDR1 is MNHEY and CDR2 is SMNVEV (reference sequence). Trimming pared 5 bases from V and 0 bases from J, leaving 12 bases between. DNA for the CDR3: TGTGCCAGCAGTGTCGGGGGATCTAGCACAGATACGCAGTATTTT. It specifies CASSVGGSSTDTQYF.

This clone has a handful of counts. The J gene is TRBJ2-2, the V gene TRBV4-2; 9 bases fit TRBD2. This CDR3 is 15 amino acids long. Per germline, CDR1 LGHNA and CDR2 YNFKEQ. V trimming: 1 base; J trimming: 3 bases; junction bases outside the gene matches: 0. The CDR3 nucleotides read TGTGCCAGCAGCCAAGGGACTAGCGACACCGGGGAGCTGTTTTTT. Protein: CASSQGTSDTGELFF.

V gene TRBV30 combines with J gene TRBJ2-7; no firm D call. V shed 2 bases and J shed 0 bases, with 8 bases lying between them. The CDR3 runs 13 residues. Germline V CDR1 and CDR2: GTSNPN, SVGIG (reference sequence). The CDR3 DNA follows: TGTGCCTGGAGTTATTACAACTCCTACGAGCAGTACTTC. Protein product: CAWSYYNSYEQYF. The full variable domain, rest sourced from reference TRBV30 and TRBJ2-7, is SQTIHQWPATLVQPVGSPLSLECTVEGTSNPNLYWYRQAAGRGLQLLFYSVGIGQISSEVPQNLSASRPQDRQFILSSKKLLLSDSGFYLCAWSYYNSYEQYFGPGTRLTVT.

This clone was recorded once. The CDR3: CASSLGTGYTEAFF. CDR3 nucleotide sequence: TGCGCCAGCAGCTTGGGGACAGGGTATACTGAAGCTTTCTTT. The chain recombines TRBV5-1 with TRBJ1-1, with 8 bases matching TRBD1. CDR3 size: 14 residues. Germline loops: CDR1 SGHRS, CDR2 YFSETQ. V was clipped by 0 bases and J by 5 bases; unmatched bases: 3.

V and J are TRBV7-6 and TRBJ2-7; 10 nucleotides line up with TRBD1. Germline CDR1 reads SGHVS; CDR2 reads FNYEAQ. The CDR3 has 14 amino acids. J gave up 5 bases and V 4 bases, and 5 bases lay outside the gene matches. CDR3 bases: TGTGCCAGCAGCTATGACAGGGGGCTCGACGAGCAGTACTTC. This encodes CASSYDRGLDEQYF.

This chain's CDR3 is CASSPDRDKIGELFF. The CDR3 DNA follows: TGTGCCAGCAGCCCGGACAGGGACAAAATCGGGGAGCTGTTTTTT. This chain links TRBV5-6 with TRBJ2-2; 8 nucleotides agree with TRBD1. This CDR3 comprises 15 residues. V was clipped by 4 bases and J by 7 bases; unmatched bases: 9. Germline-derived CDR1 and CDR2 are SGHDT and YYEEEE.

The CDR3 DNA reads as TGCAGCGCCAACGTTGGGGGGGGCGACACTGAAGCTTTCTTT. It translates to CSANVGGGDTEAFF. V and J are TRBV29-1 and TRBJ1-1; D is perhaps TRBD1 (6 bases). Between the trimmed V and J ends, which lost 7 bases and 3 bases, there was a span of 18 bases. From germline, CDR1 is SQVTM and CDR2 ANQGSEA. This CDR3 region has 14 residues.

The chain uses TRBV4-2 and TRBJ1-4, with D possibly TRBD1 on 5 matching bases. Germline loops: CDR1 LGHNA, CDR2 YNFKEQ. With 0 bases removed from V and 7 bases from J, the gap between germline ends came to 12 bases. The CDR3 is made up of 15 amino acids. CDR3 nucleotide sequence: TGTGCCAGCAGCCAAGATGGGCAGGGTGGTGAAAAACTGTTTTTT. This encodes CASSQDGQGGEKLFF.

The gene calls are TRBV27 and TRBJ2-1; D remains unclear. V was clipped by 6 bases and J by 2 bases, with 14 bases between them. Germline CDR1 is MNHEY and CDR2 is SMNVEV (reference sequence). The CDR3 runs to 15 residues. CDR3 DNA sequence: TGTGCCAGCAGCCTACTTACCGTTCCCTACAATGAGCAGTTCTTC. Amino acids: CASSLLTVPYNEQFF.

In this sample, this clone turned up a few times. One junction end disagrees with the germline gene, perhaps due to a read error. The V gene is TRBV4-1, the J gene TRBJ1-1; D not certain. CDR1 is MGHRA, CDR2 YSYEKL, per germline. This CDR3 has 15 amino acids. The CDR3 loop is CASSQEAVLNTAAFF. CDR3 coding DNA: TGCGCCAGCAGCCAAGAGGCAGTCTTGAACACTGCAGCTTTCTTT.

CDR3 residues: CASSQGQGKEKLFF. Here the CDR3 DNA reads TGTGCCAGCAGCCAGGGACAGGGGAAGGAAAAACTGTTTTTT. This chain joins TRBV7-6 and TRBJ1-4; 10 nucleotides agree with TRBD1. The trim removed 5 bases at V and 8 bases at J, leaving 5 bases unmatched. The CDR3 sequence is 14 residues long. The germline CDR1 and CDR2 sequences are SGHVS and FNYEAQ.

The V and J genes are TRBV29-1 and TRBJ2-5, with 7 bases lining up with TRBD1. The J call may be incorrect, as the DNA end agrees better with TRBJ2-7. From germline, CDR1 is SQVTM and CDR2 ANQGSEA. The CDR3 runs to 13 residues. The CDR3 bases are TGCAGCGTTGGGACAGGAATCTCCTACGAGCAGTACTTC. It yields the protein CSVGTGISYEQYF.